Listed below are T cell receptor beta chains from one sample, sequenced in a study of blood T cells in healthy people across ages. MiXCR was run by TCRdb on the 5' RACE reads, yielding one entry per CDR3 protein. This table holds roughly 700,000 distinct CDR3 sequences, 32% found once. What was sequenced was blood. The receptors derive from a woman of 80 years or more in good health. The CDR3 runs from the conserved cysteine through the conserved F or W. The D gene is left open where the match is weak. Size is stated for part of the rows, as once, few or many counts, or as a class when the clone is expanded.

D: TRBD1; V: TRBV7-9; J: TRBJ1-5; size: -; DNA: TGTGCCAGCAGCCGCAGCGCCACAGGGGCCTCAGGAAATCAGCCCCAGCATTTT; CDR3: CASSRSATGASGNQPQHF
D: -; V: TRBV20-1; J: TRBJ1-4; size: once; DNA: TGCGCACAGGCAACTAATGAAAAACTGTTTTTT; CDR3: CAQATNEKLFF
D: -; V: TRBV6-1; J: TRBJ1-1; size: -; DNA: TGTGCCAGCAAACTACAGGGACCGAACACTGAAGCTTTCTTT; CDR3: CASKLQGPNTEAFF
D: TRBD2; V: TRBV27; J: TRBJ2-7; size: -; DNA: TGTGCCAGCAGTTTATCGCTAGCGGGGGTCTACGAGCAGTACTTC; CDR3: CASSLSLAGVYEQYF
D: TRBD1; V: TRBV15; J: TRBJ1-6; size: -; DNA: TGTGCCACCAGCAGAGAAGGGACAGGGGATTCACCCCTCCACTTT; CDR3: CATSREGTGDSPLHF
D: -; V: TRBV20-1; J: TRBJ1-1; size: few; DNA: TGCAGTGTTTCCGGACATCCCAACTTGAACACTGAAGCTTTCTTT; CDR3: CSVSGHPNLNTEAFF
D: TRBD2; V: TRBV20-1; J: TRBJ2-3; size: many; DNA: TGCAGTGCTAGGATGCCTAGCGGGGGAATGGTTACGCAGTATTTT; CDR3: CSARMPSGGMVTQYF
D: -; V: TRBV7-2; J: TRBJ1-1; size: many; DNA: TGTGCCAGCAGCTTATGGGGGGGCAGATTGAACACTGAAGCTTTCTTT; CDR3: CASSLWGGRLNTEAFF
D: -; V: TRBV28; J: TRBJ2-7; size: -; DNA: TGTGCCAGCAGTTTAGGGCAGTCCTGCGAGCAGTACTTC; CDR3: CASSLGQSCEQYF
D: TRBD2; V: TRBV7-3; J: TRBJ2-7; size: many; DNA: TGTGCCAGCAGCTCCGGACTAAGCGGGGGGGCACACGAGCAGTACTTC; CDR3: CASSSGLSGGAHEQYF
D: TRBD1; V: TRBV6-5; J: TRBJ1-1; size: few; DNA: TGTGCCAGCACGGTACAGGGGACCGGGACTGAAGCTTTCTTT; CDR3: CASTVQGTGTEAFF
D: TRBD1; V: TRBV12-3/TRBV12-4; J: TRBJ2-7; size: -; DNA: TGTGCCAGCAGTTCCACAGGGGGGTCCTCCTACGAGCAGTACTTC; CDR3: CASSSTGGSSYEQYF
D: -; V: TRBV24-1; J: TRBJ2-7; size: many; DNA: TGTGCCACCAGTGGGGTCGCTTCCTACGAGCAGTACTTC; CDR3: CATSGVASYEQYF
D: -; V: TRBV2; J: TRBJ1-1; size: -; DNA: TGTGCCAGCAGCCCCAATGAGGCGGTGAACACTGAAGCTTTCTTT; CDR3: CASSPNEAVNTEAFF
D: -; V: TRBV12-3/TRBV12-4; J: TRBJ2-5; size: many; DNA: TGTGCCAGCAGTTTAATTTTAGATAGGGTGGAAGGGGAGACCCAGTACTTC; CDR3: CASSLILDRVEGETQYF
D: -; V: TRBV20-1; J: TRBJ2-5; size: many; DNA: TGCAGTGCTAGAGGTCCCGGGGGCCTGGGCGAAGAGACCCAGTACTTC; CDR3: CSARGPGGLGEETQYF
D: -; V: TRBV29-1; J: TRBJ1-1; size: -; DNA: TGCAGTGGGGGGGCAGGGAAGAACACTGAAGCTTTCTTT; CDR3: CSGGAGKNTEAFF
D: TRBD2; V: TRBV11-1; J: TRBJ2-7; size: many; DNA: TGTGCCAGCAGCCCGCGGTTTGCGGGGGTTATCTCCTACGAGCAGTACTTC; CDR3: CASSPRFAGVISYEQYF
D: TRBD1; V: TRBV6-2/TRBV6-3; J: TRBJ2-1; size: many; DNA: TGTGCCAGCAGGCGACAGGGGTTTTCCTCCTACAATGAGCAGTTCTTC; CDR3: CASRRQGFSSYNEQFF
D: -; V: TRBV25-1; J: TRBJ1-1; size: -; DNA: TGTGCCAGCGCCGGTAGGGGCGGGAACACTGAAGCTTTCTTT; CDR3: CASAGRGGNTEAFF
D: TRBD1; V: TRBV5-1; J: TRBJ2-5; size: many; DNA: TGCGCCAGCAGGACGGGACAGGGCGAGACCCAGTACTTC; CDR3: CASRTGQGETQYF
D: -; V: TRBV10-3; J: TRBJ1-1; size: many; DNA: TGTGCCATCAGTGAGTCTCAGCAAAGGCAGAACACTGAAGCTTTCTTT; CDR3: CAISESQQRQNTEAFF
D: TRBD1; V: TRBV6-2/TRBV6-3; J: TRBJ1-5; size: many; DNA: TGTGCCAGCAGGGGACAGTGGGGGGATCAGCCCCAGCATTTT; CDR3: CASRGQWGDQPQHF
D: -; V: TRBV7-9; J: TRBJ2-6; size: many; DNA: TGTGCCAGCAGCGCCCCCAGAGTCTCTGGGGCCAACGTCCTGACTTTC; CDR3: CASSAPRVSGANVLTF
D: TRBD1; V: TRBV5-4; J: TRBJ2-2; size: few; DNA: TGTGCCAGCAGCCTATCTAGGGGGCGCACCGGGGAGCTGTTTTTT; CDR3: CASSLSRGRTGELFF
D: TRBD2; V: TRBV27; J: TRBJ2-1; size: -; DNA: TGTGCCAGCAGTTCTCCCTGGACTAGCGGGAGTAGATATGAGCAGTTCTTC; CDR3: CASSSPWTSGSRYEQFF
D: TRBD1; V: TRBV7-8; J: TRBJ1-2; size: many; DNA: TGTGCCAGCAGCCCGGGACAGTATGGCTACACCTTC; CDR3: CASSPGQYGYTF
D: TRBD1; V: TRBV27; J: TRBJ2-1; size: many; DNA: TGTGCCAGCAAATATCTCGGGACAGGGGGCAATGAGCAGTTCTTC; CDR3: CASKYLGTGGNEQFF
D: -; V: TRBV2; J: TRBJ2-3; size: few; DNA: TGTGCCAGCATCGTGGATACGCAGTATTTT; CDR3: CASIVDTQYF
D: -; V: TRBV12-3/TRBV12-4; J: TRBJ1-4; size: many; DNA: TGTGCCAGCAGTTTAGGGGTTTCCGATGTCACGGTGAATGAAAAACTGTTTTTT; CDR3: CASSLGVSDVTVNEKLFF
D: -; V: TRBV6-7; J: TRBJ1-5; size: -; DNA: TGTGCCAGCAGACGTCAGCCCCAGCATTTT; CDR3: CASRRQPQHF
D: TRBD2; V: TRBV28; J: TRBJ2-1; size: once; DNA: TGTGCCAGCGGGGCATGGACTAGCGGCTACAATGAGCAGTTCTTC; CDR3: CASGAWTSGYNEQFF